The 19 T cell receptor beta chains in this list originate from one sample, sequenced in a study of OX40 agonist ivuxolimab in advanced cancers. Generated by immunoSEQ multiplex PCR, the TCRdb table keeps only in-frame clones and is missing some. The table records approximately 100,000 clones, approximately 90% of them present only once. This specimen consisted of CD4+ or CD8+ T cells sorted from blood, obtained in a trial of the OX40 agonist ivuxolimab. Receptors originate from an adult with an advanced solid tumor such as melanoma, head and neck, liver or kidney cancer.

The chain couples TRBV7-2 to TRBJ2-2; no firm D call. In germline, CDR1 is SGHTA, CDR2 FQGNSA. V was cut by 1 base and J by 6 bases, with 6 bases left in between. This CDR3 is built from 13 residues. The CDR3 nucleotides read TGTGCCAGCAGCTTAGTTGACGCCGGGGAGCTGTTTTTT. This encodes CASSLVDAGELFF.

The CDR3 region has the DNA TGCGCCAGCAGCCCCGCATGGACGGAGGGAAACACCATATATTTT. It encodes CASSPAWTEGNTIYF. The chain uses TRBV4-1 and TRBJ1-3, with D hard to call. CDR1 is MGHRA and CDR2 is YSYEKL in the germline V gene. The CDR3 runs to 15 residues. Trimming took 4 bases from V and 4 from J, leaving 14 bases between them.

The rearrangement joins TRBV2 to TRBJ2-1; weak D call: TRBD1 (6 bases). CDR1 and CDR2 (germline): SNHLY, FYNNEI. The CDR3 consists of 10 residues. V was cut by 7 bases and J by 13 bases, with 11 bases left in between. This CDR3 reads CASTTGLQFF. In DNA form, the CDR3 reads TGTGCCAGCACGACAGGTTTACAGTTCTTC.

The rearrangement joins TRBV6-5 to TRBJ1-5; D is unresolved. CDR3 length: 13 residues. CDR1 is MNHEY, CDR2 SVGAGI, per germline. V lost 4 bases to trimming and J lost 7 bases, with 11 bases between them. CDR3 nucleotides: TGTGCCAGCAGTTTAGGAGAGAGGCAGCCCCAGCATTTT. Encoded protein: CASSLGERQPQHF.

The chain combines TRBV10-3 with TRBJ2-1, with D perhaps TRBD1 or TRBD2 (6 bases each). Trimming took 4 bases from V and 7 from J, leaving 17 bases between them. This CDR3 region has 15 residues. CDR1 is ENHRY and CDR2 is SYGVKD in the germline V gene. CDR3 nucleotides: TGTGCCATCAGTGGGGGGGCAGGGTTACTAAATGAGCAGTTCTTC. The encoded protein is CAISGGAGLLNEQFF.

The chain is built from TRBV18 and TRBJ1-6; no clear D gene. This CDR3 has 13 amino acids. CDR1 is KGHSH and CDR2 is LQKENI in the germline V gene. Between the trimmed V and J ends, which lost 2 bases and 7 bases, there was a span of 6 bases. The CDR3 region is CASSPELNSPLHF. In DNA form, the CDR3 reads TGTGCCAGCTCACCAGAGCTAAATTCACCCCTCCACTTT.

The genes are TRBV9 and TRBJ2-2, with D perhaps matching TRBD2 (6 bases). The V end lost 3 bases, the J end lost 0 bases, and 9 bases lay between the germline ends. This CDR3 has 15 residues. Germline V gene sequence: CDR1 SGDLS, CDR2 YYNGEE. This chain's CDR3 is CASSAGTPNTGELFF. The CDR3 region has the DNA TGTGCCAGCAGCGCCGGGACTCCGAACACCGGGGAGCTGTTTTTT.

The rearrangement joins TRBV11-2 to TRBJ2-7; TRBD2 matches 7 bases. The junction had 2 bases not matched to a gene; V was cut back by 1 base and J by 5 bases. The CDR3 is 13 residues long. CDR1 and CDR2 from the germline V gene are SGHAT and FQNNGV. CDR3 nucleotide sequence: TGTGCCAGCAGCTTAGGCGGGGGAAACGAGCAGTACTTC. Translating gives CASSLGGGNEQYF. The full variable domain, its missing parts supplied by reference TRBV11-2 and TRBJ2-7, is EAGVAQSPRYKIIEKRQSVAFWCNPISGHATLYWYQQILGQGPKLLIQFQNNGVVDDSQLPKDRFSAERLKGVDSTLKIQPAKLEDSAVYLCASSLGGGNEQYFGPGTRLTVT.

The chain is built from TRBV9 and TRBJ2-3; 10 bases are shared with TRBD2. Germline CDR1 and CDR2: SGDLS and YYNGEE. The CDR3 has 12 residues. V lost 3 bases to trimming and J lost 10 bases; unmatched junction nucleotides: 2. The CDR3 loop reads CASSEREGPQYF. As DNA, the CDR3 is TGTGCCAGCAGCGAGCGGGAGGGTCCGCAGTATTTT.

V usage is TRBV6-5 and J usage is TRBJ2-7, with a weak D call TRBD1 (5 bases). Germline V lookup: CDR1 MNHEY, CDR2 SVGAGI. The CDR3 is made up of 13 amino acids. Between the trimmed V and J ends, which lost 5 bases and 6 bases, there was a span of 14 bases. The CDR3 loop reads CASSRQGRGEQYF. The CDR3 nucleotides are TGTGCCAGCAGTCGGCAGGGTAGAGGCGAGCAGTACTTC.

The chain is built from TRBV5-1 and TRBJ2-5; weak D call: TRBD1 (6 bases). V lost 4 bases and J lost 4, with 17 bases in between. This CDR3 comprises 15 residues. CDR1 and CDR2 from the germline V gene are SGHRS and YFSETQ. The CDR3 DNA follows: TGCGCCAGCAGCGTGACAGGTGCGGACGGAGAGACCCAGTACTTC. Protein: CASSVTGADGETQYF. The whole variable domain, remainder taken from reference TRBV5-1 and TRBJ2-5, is KAGVTQTPRYLIKTRGQQVTLSCSPISGHRSVSWYQQTPGQGLQFLFEYFSETQRNKGNFPGRFSGRQFSNSRSEMNVSTLELGDSALYLCASSVTGADGETQYFGPGTRLLVL.

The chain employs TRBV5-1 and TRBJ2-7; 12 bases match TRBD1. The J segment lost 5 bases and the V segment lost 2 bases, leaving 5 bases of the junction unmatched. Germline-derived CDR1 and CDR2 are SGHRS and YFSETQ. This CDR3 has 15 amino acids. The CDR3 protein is CASSFSGQGADEQYF. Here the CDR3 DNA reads TGCGCCAGCAGCTTTTCGGGACAGGGGGCCGACGAGCAGTACTTC.

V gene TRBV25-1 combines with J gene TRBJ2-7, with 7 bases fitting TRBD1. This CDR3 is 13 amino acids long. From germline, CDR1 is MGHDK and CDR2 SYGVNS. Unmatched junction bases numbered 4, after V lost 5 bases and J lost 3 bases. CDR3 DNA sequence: TGTGCCAGCAGTTCGGGACAGTACTACGAGCAGTACTTC. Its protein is CASSSGQYYEQYF.

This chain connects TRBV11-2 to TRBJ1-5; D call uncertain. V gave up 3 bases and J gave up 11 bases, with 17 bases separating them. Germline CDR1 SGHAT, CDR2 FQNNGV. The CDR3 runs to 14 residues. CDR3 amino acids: CASSLGWQSESQHF. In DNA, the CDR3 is TGTGCCAGCAGCTTGGGGTGGCAGTCGGAGTCCCAGCATTTT.

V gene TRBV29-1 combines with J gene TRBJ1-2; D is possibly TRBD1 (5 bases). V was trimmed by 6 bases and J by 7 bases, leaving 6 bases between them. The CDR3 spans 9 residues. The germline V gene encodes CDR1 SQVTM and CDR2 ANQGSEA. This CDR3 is CSVDSGYTF. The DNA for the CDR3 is TGCAGCGTAGACAGTGGCTACACCTTC.

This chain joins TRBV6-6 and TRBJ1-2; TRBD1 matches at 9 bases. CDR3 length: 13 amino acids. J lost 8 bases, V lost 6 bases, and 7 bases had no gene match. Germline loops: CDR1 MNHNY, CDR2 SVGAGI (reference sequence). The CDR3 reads CASRLRTGEGYTF. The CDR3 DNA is TGTGCCAGCAGGTTAAGGACAGGGGAGGGCTACACCTTC.

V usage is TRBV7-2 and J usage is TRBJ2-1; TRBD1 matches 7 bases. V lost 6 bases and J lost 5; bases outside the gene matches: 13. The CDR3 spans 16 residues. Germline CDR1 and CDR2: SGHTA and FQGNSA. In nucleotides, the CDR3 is TGTGCCAGCAGAGAGGGGGCGCGGACGGGGAACAATGAGCAGTTCTTC. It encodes CASREGARTGNNEQFF.

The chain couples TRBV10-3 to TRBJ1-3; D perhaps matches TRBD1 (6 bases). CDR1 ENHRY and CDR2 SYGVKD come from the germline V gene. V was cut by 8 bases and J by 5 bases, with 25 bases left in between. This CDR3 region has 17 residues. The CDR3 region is CAIRNREGFRERNTIYF. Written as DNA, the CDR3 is TGTGCCATCCGTAACAGGGAAGGGTTCCGGGAGCGAAACACCATATATTTT.

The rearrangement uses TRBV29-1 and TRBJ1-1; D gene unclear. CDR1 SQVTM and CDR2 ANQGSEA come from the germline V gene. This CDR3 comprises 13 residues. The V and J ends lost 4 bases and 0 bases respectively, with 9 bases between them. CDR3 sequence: CSVVTDMNTEAFF. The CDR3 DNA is TGCAGCGTTGTCACAGACATGAACACTGAAGCTTTCTTT.